Listed here are 3 T cell receptor beta chains from one sample, sequenced in a study of blood T cells in healthy people across ages. With a J-beta primer mix and a sample-barcoded 5' primer, a second PCR ran about 7 to 11 cycles. In TCRdb, the 5' RACE reads were re-called with MiXCR into one record per CDR3 protein. The repertoire includes hundreds of thousands of distinct CDR3 sequences, around 30% of them detected once, and approximately 15% sits in the top ten. The sequenced sample was blood. The source is an elderly woman in good health.

Comments on this clonotype: A read error may account for a junction end that differs from germline. The J gene is TRBJ1-4, the V gene TRBV6-2 or TRBV6-3; 9 bases align to TRBD1. Germline V gene lookup returns CDR1 MNHEY and CDR2 SVGEGT. This CDR3 region has 17 residues. CDR3 protein: CASSYSPIGTGIEKRFF. The CDR3 nucleotides are TGTGCCAGCAGTTACTCTCCTATCGGGACAGGGATTGAAAAACGGTTTTTT.

This clonotype has a handful of counts. The rearrangement links TRBV5-6 to TRBJ1-1; D remains ambiguous. The CDR3 runs 15 residues. Germline V lookup: CDR1 SGHDT, CDR2 YYEEEE. The V and J ends lost 2 bases and 0 bases respectively, with 11 bases between them. The CDR3 region has the DNA TGTGCCAGCAGCTTAATGGGCAGGCTGAACACTGAAGCTTTCTTT. Translated: CASSLMGRLNTEAFF. The full variable domain, completed using reference TRBV5-6 and TRBJ1-1, is DAGVTQSPTHLIKTRGQQVTLRCSPKSGHDTVSWYQQALGQGPQFIFQYYEEEERQRGNFPDRFSGHQFPNYSSELNVNALLLGDSALYLCASSLMGRLNTEAFFGQGTRLTVV.

On this clonotype: A much more abundant neighbour one base away suggests this may be a read error. This chain joins TRBV24-1 and TRBJ2-5; D is unresolved. The germline gives CDR1 KGHDR, CDR2 SFDVKD. CDR3 length: 11 amino acids. Written as DNA, the CDR3 is TGTACCGACGTGGGCCATGAGACCCAGTACTTC. Translating gives CTDVGHETQYF.